Listed below are T cell receptor beta chains from one sample, sequenced in a study of OX40 agonist ivuxolimab in advanced cancers. Repertoires were generated with immunoSEQ multiplex PCR, while TCRdb's copy carries only in-frame clones and drops some. The table includes tens of thousands of clones, around 84% detected once. The sequenced sample was CD4+ or CD8+ T cells sorted from blood, obtained in a trial of the OX40 agonist ivuxolimab. The receptor set was obtained from an adult with an advanced solid tumor such as melanoma, head and neck, liver or kidney cancer. The CDR3 runs from the conserved cysteine through the conserved F or W. D genes are given only for firm matches. The size entry is marked missing in some rows and otherwise reads once, few, many or a size class.

d_call: -
v_call: TRBV6-6
clone_size: -
j_call: TRBJ1-2
cdr3_nt: TGTGCCAGCAGTTACTCGTCTCCCAACTATGGCTACACCTTC
cdr3_aa: CASSYSSPNYGYTF

d_call: -
v_call: TRBV28
clone_size: -
j_call: TRBJ2-7
cdr3_nt: TGTGCCAGCACCCTTGGAGCCTACGAGCAGTACTTC
cdr3_aa: CASTLGAYEQYF

d_call: -
v_call: TRBV19
clone_size: -
j_call: TRBJ2-1
cdr3_nt: TGTGCCAGTAGTATAGGGGGGGCCAATGAGCAGTTCTTC
cdr3_aa: CASSIGGANEQFF

d_call: -
v_call: TRBV4-1
clone_size: -
j_call: TRBJ2-1
cdr3_nt: TGCGCCAGCAGCCTTGGGTGGGGGGTTCAGCGCAATGAGCAGTTCTTC
cdr3_aa: CASSLGWGVQRNEQFF

d_call: -
v_call: TRBV28
clone_size: -
j_call: TRBJ1-1
cdr3_nt: TGTGCCAGCAGTTTATGGGGGGCTGAGGCTTTCTTT
cdr3_aa: CASSLWGAEAFF

d_call: -
v_call: TRBV11-2
clone_size: -
j_call: TRBJ2-5
cdr3_nt: TGTGCCAGCAGCTTAGCCCGGGGAGGATTGGGGACCCAGTACTTC
cdr3_aa: CASSLARGGLGTQYF

d_call: TRBD2
v_call: TRBV5-1
clone_size: -
j_call: TRBJ2-1
cdr3_nt: TGCGCCAGCAGCTTGGTCCCTAGCGGGAGCTTAAGGAATGAGCAGTTCTTC
cdr3_aa: CASSLVPSGSLRNEQFF

d_call: -
v_call: TRBV18
clone_size: -
j_call: TRBJ2-3
cdr3_nt: TGTGCCAGCTCACCCGAGGCAGGCACAGATACGCAGTATTTT
cdr3_aa: CASSPEAGTDTQYF

d_call: TRBD1
v_call: TRBV5-6
clone_size: -
j_call: TRBJ1-2
cdr3_nt: TGTGCCAGCAGCGGACGGGACAGGGTTGGCTACACCTTC
cdr3_aa: CASSGRDRVGYTF

d_call: TRBD1
v_call: TRBV27
clone_size: -
j_call: TRBJ1-4
cdr3_nt: TGTGCCAGCAGTTTAGGGTGGGGGACAGGGTACGAAAAACTGTTTTTT
cdr3_aa: CASSLGWGTGYEKLFF

d_call: TRBD2
v_call: TRBV4-1
clone_size: -
j_call: TRBJ2-2
cdr3_nt: TGCGCCAGCAGCCCCCGGATAGCGGGTAGTGTCGGGGAGCTGTTTTTT
cdr3_aa: CASSPRIAGSVGELFF

d_call: -
v_call: TRBV29-1
clone_size: -
j_call: TRBJ2-2
cdr3_nt: TGCAGCGGAAGCGGGACCGGGGAGCTGTTTTTT
cdr3_aa: CSGSGTGELFF

d_call: TRBD1
v_call: TRBV5-1
clone_size: -
j_call: TRBJ1-4
cdr3_nt: TGCGCCAGCAGCTTGACCCCGGGGACAGGTGGAAGCGAAAAACTGTTTTTT
cdr3_aa: CASSLTPGTGGSEKLFF

d_call: -
v_call: TRBV15
clone_size: -
j_call: TRBJ1-3
cdr3_nt: TGTGCCACCAGCATCTCGGCAGGTCAGGGAAACACCATATATTTT
cdr3_aa: CATSISAGQGNTIYF

d_call: -
v_call: TRBV7-2
clone_size: few
j_call: TRBJ1-1
cdr3_nt: TGTGCCAGCAGCCCCCAGGCGGGCGGGGGAAATGAAGCTTTCTTT
cdr3_aa: CASSPQAGGGNEAFF

d_call: -
v_call: TRBV18
clone_size: -
j_call: TRBJ2-7
cdr3_nt: TGTGCCAGCTCACCAGGGCAGGGGCCCTACGAGCAGTACTTC
cdr3_aa: CASSPGQGPYEQYF

d_call: TRBD1
v_call: TRBV5-1
clone_size: -
j_call: TRBJ2-1
cdr3_nt: TGCGCCAGCAGCTTGGGATACAGGGGCAATGAGCAGTTCTTC
cdr3_aa: CASSLGYRGNEQFF

d_call: -
v_call: TRBV30
clone_size: -
j_call: TRBJ2-3
cdr3_nt: TGTGCCTGGAGCAGATATAAAATACAGGGTCAGAAGGCGGATACGCAGTATTTT
cdr3_aa: CAWSRYKIQGQKADTQYF

d_call: TRBD1
v_call: TRBV5-6
clone_size: -
j_call: TRBJ2-4
cdr3_nt: TGTGCCAGCAGCTCCCGGGGGACAGGCGTTCAAAACATTCAGTACTTC
cdr3_aa: CASSSRGTGVQNIQYF

d_call: TRBD1
v_call: TRBV5-1
clone_size: -
j_call: TRBJ1-1
cdr3_nt: TGCGCCAGCAGCCCGGGACAGGTGACGCCGAACACTGAAGCTTTCTTT
cdr3_aa: CASSPGQVTPNTEAFF

d_call: -
v_call: TRBV5-8
clone_size: -
j_call: TRBJ2-1
cdr3_nt: TGTGCCAGCAGCTTGGCCCGAAGTTTCTCCTACAATGAGCAGTTCTTC
cdr3_aa: CASSLARSFSYNEQFF

d_call: TRBD2
v_call: TRBV10-2
clone_size: -
j_call: TRBJ2-5
cdr3_nt: TGCGCCAGCAGTCTGCCGGGACTAGCGGGTGAGGAGACCCAGTACTTC
cdr3_aa: CASSLPGLAGEETQYF

d_call: -
v_call: TRBV6-1
clone_size: -
j_call: TRBJ1-1
cdr3_nt: TGTGCCAGCAGTGAAGTTGCGCTGAACACTGAAGCTTTCTTT
cdr3_aa: CASSEVALNTEAFF

d_call: -
v_call: TRBV5-4
clone_size: -
j_call: TRBJ1-6
cdr3_nt: TGTGCCAGCAGCCCCCACGGCGAGAATAATTCACCCCTCCACTTT
cdr3_aa: CASSPHGENNSPLHF

d_call: TRBD1
v_call: TRBV7-2
clone_size: -
j_call: TRBJ1-4
cdr3_nt: TGTGCCAGCAGCTTGGGACAGACTGCAACTAATGAAAAACTGTTTTTT
cdr3_aa: CASSLGQTATNEKLFF

d_call: -
v_call: TRBV7-9
clone_size: -
j_call: TRBJ2-5
cdr3_nt: TGTGCCAGCAGCTTACAGGGGGGCCAAGAGACCCAGTACTTC
cdr3_aa: CASSLQGGQETQYF

d_call: -
v_call: TRBV18
clone_size: -
j_call: TRBJ2-5
cdr3_nt: TGTGCCAGCTCACCACGTCAGACCCAAGAGACCCAGTACTTC
cdr3_aa: CASSPRQTQETQYF

d_call: TRBD1
v_call: TRBV5-1
clone_size: -
j_call: TRBJ2-7
cdr3_nt: TGCGCCAGCAGCTTGGCCGGATCAGGGGGCGGTCACGAGCAGTACTTC
cdr3_aa: CASSLAGSGGGHEQYF

d_call: TRBD2
v_call: TRBV6-4
clone_size: -
j_call: TRBJ2-3
cdr3_nt: TGTGCCAGCAGTCCCAGCGGGGTGGGAGATACGCAGTATTTT
cdr3_aa: CASSPSGVGDTQYF

d_call: TRBD2
v_call: TRBV2
clone_size: -
j_call: TRBJ2-7
cdr3_nt: TGTGCCAGCAGTGGGACTAGCGGGGGGTCGGAGCAGTACTTC
cdr3_aa: CASSGTSGGSEQYF

d_call: -
v_call: TRBV5-1
clone_size: -
j_call: TRBJ2-1
cdr3_nt: TGCGCCAGCAGCTTGGGTCCCGAGGGCAGGAGCTCCTACAATGAGCAGTTCTTC
cdr3_aa: CASSLGPEGRSSYNEQFF

d_call: TRBD2
v_call: TRBV7-9
clone_size: -
j_call: TRBJ2-1
cdr3_nt: TGTGCCAGCAGCTTATCGAAATGGACTAGCGGGAGCGCATACAATGAGCAGTTCTTC
cdr3_aa: CASSLSKWTSGSAYNEQFF

d_call: TRBD2
v_call: TRBV19
clone_size: few
j_call: TRBJ2-4
cdr3_nt: TGTGCCAGTAGCCCTGGACTAGGAGGCTGGGACATTCAGTACTTC
cdr3_aa: CASSPGLGGWDIQYF

d_call: TRBD2
v_call: TRBV11-2
clone_size: -
j_call: TRBJ2-1
cdr3_nt: TGTGCCAGCAGCTCCGGACTAGAATCCTACAATGAGCAGTTCTTC
cdr3_aa: CASSSGLESYNEQFF

d_call: TRBD2
v_call: TRBV7-9
clone_size: -
j_call: TRBJ2-3
cdr3_nt: TGTGCCAGCAGCTTTCCAGCGGGAGGGACAGATACGCAGTATTTT
cdr3_aa: CASSFPAGGTDTQYF

d_call: -
v_call: TRBV28
clone_size: -
j_call: TRBJ1-2
cdr3_nt: TGTGCCAGCAGTTTGGGGGTTCACTATGGCTACACCTTC
cdr3_aa: CASSLGVHYGYTF

d_call: -
v_call: TRBV19
clone_size: -
j_call: TRBJ1-4
cdr3_nt: TGTGCCAGTAGGCAGGGAGGGACGGGGAGTGGAAAACTGTTTTTT
cdr3_aa: CASRQGGTGSGKLFF

d_call: -
v_call: TRBV5-1
clone_size: -
j_call: TRBJ2-1
cdr3_nt: TGCGCCAGCAGACCTGACATACCCGAACGGTTCTTC
cdr3_aa: CASRPDIPERFF

d_call: TRBD2
v_call: TRBV30
clone_size: -
j_call: TRBJ2-1
cdr3_nt: TGTGCCTGGACCGCGAGCGGGGTGAGCTCCTACAATGAGCAGTTCTTC
cdr3_aa: CAWTASGVSSYNEQFF

d_call: -
v_call: TRBV18
clone_size: once
j_call: TRBJ1-4
cdr3_nt: TGTGCCAGCTCACCAGCGGGGGGCGCAAGGAGAAATAGTGAAAAACTGTTTTTT
cdr3_aa: CASSPAGGARRNSEKLFF

d_call: -
v_call: TRBV2
clone_size: -
j_call: TRBJ1-3
cdr3_nt: TGTGCCAGCAGGACCGAGGGCAGCTCTGGAAACACCATATATTTT
cdr3_aa: CASRTEGSSGNTIYF

d_call: TRBD2
v_call: TRBV27
clone_size: few
j_call: TRBJ2-7
cdr3_nt: TGTGCCAGCAGTTCCCTCTTCACCCAACTAGCGGGGGGGTCCTACGAGCAGTACTTC
cdr3_aa: CASSSLFTQLAGGSYEQYF

d_call: -
v_call: TRBV6-5
clone_size: few
j_call: TRBJ1-4
cdr3_nt: TGTGCCAGCAGTGCGGACCGGAGAGGTGAAAAACTGTTTTTT
cdr3_aa: CASSADRRGEKLFF

d_call: TRBD2
v_call: TRBV7-2
clone_size: -
j_call: TRBJ2-3
cdr3_nt: TGTGCCAGCAGCCTCGGACTAGCGGGGGGCATGGATACGCAGTATTTT
cdr3_aa: CASSLGLAGGMDTQYF

d_call: TRBD2
v_call: TRBV4-2
clone_size: -
j_call: TRBJ2-1
cdr3_nt: TGTGCCAGCAGCCAAGATAGGCCTAGCGGGGGGGTCCTCTCCTACAATGAGCAGTTCTTC
cdr3_aa: CASSQDRPSGGVLSYNEQFF

d_call: -
v_call: TRBV4-3
clone_size: -
j_call: TRBJ2-2
cdr3_nt: TGCGCCAGCAGCCTAGACCCTAACACCGGGGAGCTGTTTTTT
cdr3_aa: CASSLDPNTGELFF

d_call: -
v_call: TRBV7-9
clone_size: few
j_call: TRBJ1-2
cdr3_nt: TGTGCCAGCAGCTCCGGACGGACCTATGGCTACACCTTC
cdr3_aa: CASSSGRTYGYTF

d_call: -
v_call: TRBV11-2
clone_size: -
j_call: TRBJ1-5
cdr3_nt: TGTGCCAGCAGCCTCGGCGTACGTCAGCCCCAGCATTTT
cdr3_aa: CASSLGVRQPQHF

d_call: -
v_call: TRBV6-1
clone_size: -
j_call: TRBJ1-1
cdr3_nt: TGTGCCGGGAGACAAACGGTGAACACTGAAGCTTTCTTT
cdr3_aa: CAGRQTVNTEAFF

d_call: -
v_call: TRBV5-1
clone_size: -
j_call: TRBJ2-2
cdr3_nt: TGCGCCAGCAGCTTGGCCGGGGACACCGGGGAGCTGTTTTTT
cdr3_aa: CASSLAGDTGELFF

d_call: -
v_call: TRBV18
clone_size: -
j_call: TRBJ1-5
cdr3_nt: TGTGCCAGCTCACCACCATTGTCTGATTACAGGAATCAGCCCCAGCATTTT
cdr3_aa: CASSPPLSDYRNQPQHF

d_call: -
v_call: TRBV5-4
clone_size: -
j_call: TRBJ1-1
cdr3_nt: TGTGCCAGCAGCTTGGAACGGACCAGAAACACTGAAGCTTTCTTT
cdr3_aa: CASSLERTRNTEAFF